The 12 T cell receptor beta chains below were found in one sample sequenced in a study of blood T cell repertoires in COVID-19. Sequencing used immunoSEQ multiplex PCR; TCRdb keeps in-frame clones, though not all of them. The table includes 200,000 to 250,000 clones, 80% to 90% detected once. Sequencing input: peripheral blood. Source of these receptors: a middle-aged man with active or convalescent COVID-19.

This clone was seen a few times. The CDR3 spells CAWTGPPWYGYTF. DNA for the CDR3: TGTGCCTGGACAGGCCCTCCGTGGTATGGCTACACCTTC. The rearrangement links TRBV30 to TRBJ1-2, with D hard to call. CDR1 is GTSNPN and CDR2 is SVGIG in the germline V gene (reference sequence). Trimming pared 4 bases from V and 5 bases from J, leaving 14 bases between. The CDR3 covers 13 residues.

CDR3 loop: CASSLALGLLSGYNEQFF. DNA for the CDR3: TGTGCCAGCAGCTTAGCGCTTGGACTCCTATCCGGGTACAATGAGCAGTTCTTC. The chain combines TRBV7-2 with TRBJ2-1; tentatively, D is TRBD2 (5 bases). V dropped 0 bases and J dropped 4 bases, with 19 bases sitting between them. The CDR3 totals 18 residues. Germline V gene data show CDR1 as SGHTA and CDR2 as FQGNSA.

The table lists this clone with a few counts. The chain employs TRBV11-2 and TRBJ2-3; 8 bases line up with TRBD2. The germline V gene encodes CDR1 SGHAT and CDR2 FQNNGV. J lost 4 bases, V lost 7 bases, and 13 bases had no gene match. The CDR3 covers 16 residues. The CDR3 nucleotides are TGTGCCAGCACCCAGCGCCCGGGACTAGTGGCAGATACGCAGTATTTT. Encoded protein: CASTQRPGLVADTQYF.

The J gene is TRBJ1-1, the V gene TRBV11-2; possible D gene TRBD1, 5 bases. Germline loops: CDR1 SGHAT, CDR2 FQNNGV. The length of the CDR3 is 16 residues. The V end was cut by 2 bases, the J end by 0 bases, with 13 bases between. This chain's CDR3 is CASSLKAGGVNTEAFF. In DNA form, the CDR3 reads TGTGCCAGCAGCTTAAAAGCCGGAGGGGTGAACACTGAAGCTTTCTTT. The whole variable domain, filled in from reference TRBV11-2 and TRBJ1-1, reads EAGVAQSPRYKIIEKRQSVAFWCNPISGHATLYWYQQILGQGPKLLIQFQNNGVVDDSQLPKDRFSAERLKGVDSTLKIQPAKLEDSAVYLCASSLKAGGVNTEAFFGQGTRLTVV.

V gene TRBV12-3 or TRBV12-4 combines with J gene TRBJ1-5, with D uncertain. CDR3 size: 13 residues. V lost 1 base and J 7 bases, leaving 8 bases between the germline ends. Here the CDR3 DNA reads TGTGCCAGCAGTTTAGTAGCAGCCCAGCCCCAGCATTTT. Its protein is CASSLVAAQPQHF.

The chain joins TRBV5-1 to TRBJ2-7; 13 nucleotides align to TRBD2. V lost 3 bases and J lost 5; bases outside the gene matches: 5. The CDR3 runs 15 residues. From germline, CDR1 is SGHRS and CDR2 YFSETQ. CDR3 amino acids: CASSSGLAGTDEQYF. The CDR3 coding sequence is TGCGCCAGCAGCTCGGGACTAGCGGGGACCGACGAGCAGTACTTC. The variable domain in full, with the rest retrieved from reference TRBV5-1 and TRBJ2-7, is KAGVTQTPRYLIKTRGQQVTLSCSPISGHRSVSWYQQTPGQGLQFLFEYFSETQRNKGNFPGRFSGRQFSNSRSEMNVSTLELGDSALYLCASSSGLAGTDEQYFGPGTRLTVT.

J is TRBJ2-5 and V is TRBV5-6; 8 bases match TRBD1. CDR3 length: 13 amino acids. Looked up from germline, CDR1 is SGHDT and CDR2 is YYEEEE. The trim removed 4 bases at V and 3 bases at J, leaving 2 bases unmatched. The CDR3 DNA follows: TGTGCCAGCAGCCCGGGACAGGAAGAGACCCAGTACTTC. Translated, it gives CASSPGQEETQYF.

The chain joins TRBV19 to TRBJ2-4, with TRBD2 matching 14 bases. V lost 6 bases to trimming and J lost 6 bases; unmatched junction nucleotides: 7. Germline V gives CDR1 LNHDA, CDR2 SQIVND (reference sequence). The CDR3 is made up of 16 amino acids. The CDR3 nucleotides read TGTGCCAGTAGCCCTGGGACTAGCGGGAGCCTAAACATTCAGTACTTC. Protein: CASSPGTSGSLNIQYF.

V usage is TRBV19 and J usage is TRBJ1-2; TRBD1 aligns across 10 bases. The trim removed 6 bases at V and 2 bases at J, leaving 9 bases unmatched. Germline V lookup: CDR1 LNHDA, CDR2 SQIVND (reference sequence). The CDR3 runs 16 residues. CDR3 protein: CASRPRDRGENYGYTF. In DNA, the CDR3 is TGTGCCAGTAGGCCTAGGGACAGGGGAGAGAACTATGGCTACACCTTC.

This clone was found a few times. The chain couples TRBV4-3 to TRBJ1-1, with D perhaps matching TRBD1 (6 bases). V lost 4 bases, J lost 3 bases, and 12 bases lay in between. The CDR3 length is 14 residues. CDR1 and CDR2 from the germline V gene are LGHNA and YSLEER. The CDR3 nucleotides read TGCGCCAGCAGCCTGAGAAAGGGGGACACTGAAGCTTTCTTT. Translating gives CASSLRKGDTEAFF.

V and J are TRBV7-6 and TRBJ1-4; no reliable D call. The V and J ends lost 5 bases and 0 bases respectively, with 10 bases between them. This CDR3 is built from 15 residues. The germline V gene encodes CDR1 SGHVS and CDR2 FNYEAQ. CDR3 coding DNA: TGTGCCAGCAGCCGCGGTGATTCAACTAATGAAAAACTGTTTTTT. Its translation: CASSRGDSTNEKLFF.

The CDR3 is CASSARGPPSYEQYF. The CDR3 DNA is TGTGCCAGCAGTGCGCGGGGGCCCCCCTCCTACGAGCAGTACTTC. The genes are TRBV2 and TRBJ2-7, with D perhaps TRBD2 (7 bases). This CDR3 has 15 amino acids. V was pared by 4 bases and J by 0 bases, with 13 bases between. CDR1 is SNHLY and CDR2 is FYNNEI in the germline V gene.